The source of this T cell receptor beta chain is a study of CD8+CD57+ T cells in acquired aplastic anemia. Study-level background: The average for DNA from sorted CD4+ and CD8+ cells was 3 to 3.5 ug. General study points: Controls did not differ significantly from patients in CD8+ Simpson's diversity. Researchers report that fewer than 30 CD8+ CDR3 sequences appeared in both patients and controls.

This clonotype came up many times. The antigen is unknown. Genomic DNA acted as the template from which TCR beta VDJ combination and CDR3 sequence profiling were carried out. TCRdb reprocessed the reads via MiXCR and lists one record per CDR3 protein. The table includes just over 400,000 distinct CDR3 sequences, approximately 70% detected once. Germline trimming cut 4 bases from V and 6 bases from J; bases unmatched to any gene: 3. This CDR3 is built from 15 residues. The clonotype was recovered from a human donor in good health, serving as a control. Sequenced: sorted CD4+, CD8+, or CD8+CD57+ T cells (not recorded which) from PBMCs. This chain connects TRBV12-3 or TRBV12-4 to TRBJ2-1, with TRBD2 matching over 13 bases. The CDR3 coding sequence is TGTGCCAGCAGTTCACTAGCGGGGGGGCCCAATGAGCAGTTCTTC. Protein sequence: CASSSLAGGPNEQFF.